These 11 T cell receptor beta chains came from one sample sequenced in a study of cytomegalovirus exposure and HLA in healthy donors. Primers included in the PCR were 60 Vbeta and 13 Jbeta primers. Repertoires were generated with immunoSEQ multiplex PCR, while TCRdb's copy carries only in-frame clones and drops some. The table includes about 250,000 clones, under 90% detected once. What was sequenced was PBMCs. These receptors all come from a girl aged 2-10 years in good health and CMV-seronegative.

DNA for the CDR3: TGTGCCAGCAGCTCATCAGGGGGACCGATCTATGGCTACACCTTC. This sequence encodes CASSSSGGPIYGYTF. This rearrangement joins TRBV11-1 to TRBJ1-2, with TRBD1 identical over 7 bases. The CDR3 covers 15 residues. The trim removed 4 bases at V and 4 bases at J, leaving 9 bases unmatched. Germline V gives CDR1 SGHAT, CDR2 FQDESV (reference sequence).

V usage is TRBV7-2 and J usage is TRBJ2-4, with TRBD1 identical over 7 bases. The CDR3 has 18 residues. Germline V gene data show CDR1 as SGHTA and CDR2 as FQGNSA. Trimming removed 0 bases from V and 16 bases from J; junction bases left unmatched: 24. CDR3 coding DNA: TGTGCCAGCAGCTTAGCCCCCCGCGAGGGGGCTCTGAGACTCAGACTATACTTC. This codes for CASSLAPREGALRLRLYF.

This rearrangement joins TRBV6-1 to TRBJ1-1; no firm D call. The CDR3 is 13 amino acids. Trimming removed 7 bases from V and 8 bases from J, with 17 bases in between. Per the germline V gene, CDR1 is MNHNS and CDR2 is SASEGT. The DNA of the CDR3 is TGTGCCAGCACTCAATCATGGGGAGGAGAAGCTTTCTTT. Encoded protein: CASTQSWGGEAFF.

V gene TRBV12-5 combines with J gene TRBJ2-7, with 8 bases that match TRBD2. Per the germline V gene, CDR1 is LGHNT and CDR2 is FRNRAP. The CDR3 runs to 14 residues. V trimming: 5 bases; J trimming: 3 bases; junction bases outside the gene matches: 6. CDR3 region: CASGLLAGVYEQYF. In DNA, the CDR3 is TGTGCTAGTGGTCTCCTAGCGGGTGTCTACGAGCAGTACTTC.

CDR3 sequence: CASSQGHSWVYEQYF. The CDR3, as DNA: TGTGCCAGCAGCCAGGGACATTCCTGGGTCTACGAGCAGTACTTC. The rearrangement uses TRBV14 and TRBJ2-7; D possibly corresponds to TRBD1 (6 bases). The length of the CDR3 is 15 residues. Germline values: CDR1 SGHDN, CDR2 FVKESK. Trimming took 3 bases from V and 3 from J, leaving 15 bases between them.

The chain joins TRBV18 to TRBJ1-3; 9 bases match TRBD1. V trimming: 3 bases; J trimming: 2 bases; junction bases outside the gene matches: 5. CDR3 length equals 16 residues. Germline-derived CDR1 and CDR2 are KGHSH and LQKENI. This CDR3 is CASSPEQGATGNTIYF. The CDR3 DNA reads TGTGCCAGCTCACCTGAACAGGGGGCAACTGGAAACACCATATATTTT. The full variable domain, in which reference TRBV18 and TRBJ1-3 provide the parts outside the CDR3, is NAGVMQNPRHLVRRRGQEARLRCSPMKGHSHVYWYRQLPEEGLKFMVYLQKENIIDESGMPKERFSAEFPKEGPSILRIQQVVRGDSAAYFCASSPEQGATGNTIYFGEGSWLTVV.

The rearrangement links TRBV6-1 to TRBJ1-6; no firm D call. CDR3 length equals 14 residues. V was shortened by 4 bases and J by 8 bases, with 12 bases between the two germline ends. Germline values: CDR1 MNHNS, CDR2 SASEGT. The CDR3 here is CASSVELRDSPLHF. Here the CDR3 DNA reads TGTGCCAGCAGTGTCGAATTGAGGGATTCACCCCTCCACTTT.

The V and J genes are TRBV6-1 and TRBJ2-7, with 8 nucleotides matching TRBD1. The germline V gene encodes CDR1 MNHNS and CDR2 SASEGT. V shed 2 bases and J 0 bases; nucleotides not matched to a gene: 6. There are 16 residues in the CDR3. CDR3 in DNA: TGTGCCAGCAGTGAAAGGACAGGGCGAAGCTCCTACGAGCAGTACTTC. It yields the protein CASSERTGRSSYEQYF.

The rearrangement uses TRBV5-8 and TRBJ2-6; D is perhaps TRBD2 (5 bases). The CDR3 contains 15 residues. V was cut by 0 bases and J by 3 bases, with 7 bases left in between. Germline V gene data show CDR1 as SGHTS and CDR2 as YDEGEE. This CDR3 is CASSLVGGGANVLTF. In nucleotides, the CDR3 is TGTGCCAGCAGCTTGGTCGGAGGTGGGGCCAACGTCCTGACTTTC.

The gene calls are TRBV5-1 and TRBJ1-5; TRBD1 matches 7 bases. V lost 0 bases, J lost 7 bases, and 7 bases stayed unmatched. The CDR3 totals 15 residues. The germline V gene encodes CDR1 SGHRS and CDR2 YFSETQ. CDR3 sequence: CASSLGQGLEQPQHF. The CDR3 coding sequence is TGCGCCAGCAGCTTGGGACAGGGATTGGAACAGCCCCAGCATTTT.

The chain combines TRBV5-1 with TRBJ1-6; TRBD1 agrees at 7 bases. CDR1 is SGHRS and CDR2 is YFSETQ in the germline V gene. This CDR3 contains 14 residues. V lost 5 bases and J lost 7; bases outside the gene matches: 6. The CDR3 here is CASRLTGNNSPLHF. CDR3 nucleotides: TGCGCCAGCAGGTTGACAGGGAACAATTCACCCCTCCACTTT. Based on the CDR3 plus reference TRBV5-1 and TRBJ1-6, the full variable domain is KAGVTQTPRYLIKTRGQQVTLSCSPISGHRSVSWYQQTPGQGLQFLFEYFSETQRNKGNFPGRFSGRQFSNSRSEMNVSTLELGDSALYLCASRLTGNNSPLHFGNGTRLTVT.